This T cell receptor (beta chain) was identified during a study of T cells after posttransplantation cyclophosphamide. Assay used: immunoSEQ multiplex PCR; TCRdb lists only in-frame clones, some missing. The sample was found to contain 40,000 to 45,000 clones, and every one recurs. This clone was recorded at least ten times. Its antigen is undetermined. Findings and limits, study-wide: TRB clonality was highly associated with recipient CMV seropositivity and reactivation. Donor CD8+ memory clones often dominated recipient blood repertoires at later times.

The source material was PBMCs. The receptor comes from a man aged 40-55 years in good health, CMV-negative, and a related stem cell transplant donor.

The CDR3 sequence is CASSITRLTGSSPLHF. The CDR3, as DNA: TGTGCCAGTAGTATAACCCGATTGACAGGGAGTTCACCCCTCCACTTT. The V call is TRBV19, the J call TRBJ1-6; 7 bases map to TRBD1. This CDR3 contains 16 residues. Germline CDR1 LNHDA, CDR2 SQIVND (reference sequence). With V trimmed by 2 bases and J by 9 bases, 10 bases remained unmatched.